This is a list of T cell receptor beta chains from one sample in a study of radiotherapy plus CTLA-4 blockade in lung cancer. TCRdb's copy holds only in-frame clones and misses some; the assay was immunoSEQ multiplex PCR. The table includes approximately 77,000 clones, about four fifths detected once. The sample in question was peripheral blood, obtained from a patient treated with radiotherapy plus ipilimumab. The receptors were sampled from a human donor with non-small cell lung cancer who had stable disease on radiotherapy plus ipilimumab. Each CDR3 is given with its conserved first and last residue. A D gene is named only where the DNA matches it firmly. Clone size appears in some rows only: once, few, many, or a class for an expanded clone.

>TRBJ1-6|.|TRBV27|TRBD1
TGTGCCAGCAGGGGGACAGGGGGTAGGTCACCCCTCCACTTT
CASRGTGGRSPLHF
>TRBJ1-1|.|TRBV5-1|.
TGCGCCAGCAGCTTGGATGGGCTTAACACTGAAGCTTTCTTT
CASSLDGLNTEAFF
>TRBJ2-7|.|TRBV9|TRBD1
TGTGCCAGCAGCGTAGGTACAGGGGGACTGTTCGAGCAGTACTTC
CASSVGTGGLFEQYF
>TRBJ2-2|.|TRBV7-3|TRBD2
TGTGCCAGCAGCCCGCATAGCGGGGGGAACACCGGGGAGCTGTTTTTT
CASSPHSGGNTGELFF
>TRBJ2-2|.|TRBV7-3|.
TGTGCCAGCAGCAGCCCGAACACCGGGGAGCTGTTTTTT
CASSSPNTGELFF
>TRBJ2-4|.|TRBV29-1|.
TGCAGCTCTTCCAGGGAAGGGAACATTCAGTACTTC
CSSSREGNIQYF
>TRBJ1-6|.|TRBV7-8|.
TGTGCCAGCAGCTTATCGTCAGGACGATTAATTTCACCCCTCCACTTT
CASSLSSGRLISPLHF
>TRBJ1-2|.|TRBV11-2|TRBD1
TGTGCCAGCCGGGACAGTCCCAACTATGGCTACACCTTC
CASRDSPNYGYTF
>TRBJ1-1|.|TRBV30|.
TGTGCCTGGAGTGTGGGATCTGAAGCTTTCTTT
CAWSVGSEAFF
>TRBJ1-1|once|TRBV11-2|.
TGTGCCAGCAGCTTAAGTCGGTTTAACACTGAAGCTTTCTTT
CASSLSRFNTEAFF
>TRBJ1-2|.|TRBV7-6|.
TGTGCCAGCAGCCCCTATGGGTTGGCACAAGGCTACACCTTC
CASSPYGLAQGYTF
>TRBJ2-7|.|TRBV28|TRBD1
TGTGCCAGCAGTTCCCCGACAGGGGGCTACGAGCAGTACTTC
CASSSPTGGYEQYF
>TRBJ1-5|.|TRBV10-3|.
TGTGCCACCGGACAAGACAATCAGCCCCAGCATTTT
CATGQDNQPQHF
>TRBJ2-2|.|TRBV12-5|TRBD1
TGTGCTAGTGGGAAGGGGGCTGGCGGGGAGCTGTTTTTT
CASGKGAGGELFF
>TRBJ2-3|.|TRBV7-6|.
TGTGCCAGCAGCTCGGGCTACAAAAATACGCAGTATTTT
CASSSGYKNTQYF
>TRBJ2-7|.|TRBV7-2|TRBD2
TGTGCCAGCAGCCTCCGCGGGGGGGCCGACGAGCAGTACTTC
CASSLRGGADEQYF
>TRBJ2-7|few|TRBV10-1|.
TGCGCCAGCAGTGAGCAGGGAGGGGGTGTTCAGCAGTACTTC
CASSEQGGGVQQYF
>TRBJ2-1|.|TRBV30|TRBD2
TGTGCCTGGGGGTTCCTAGCGGGAGGGCGGAATGAGCAGTTCTTC
CAWGFLAGGRNEQFF
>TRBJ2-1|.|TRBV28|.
TGTGCCAGCAGTCCCTCATCCCAGGGGAATAATGAGCAGTTCTTC
CASSPSSQGNNEQFF